This section outlines one T cell receptor (beta chain) sequence together with its context. No antigen is known for it. The PCR used 60 Vbeta and 13 Jbeta primers. Methods used by the authors: Later work found approximately 87 million unique TCR beta chains, with some 11 million shared. Sequenced by immunoSEQ multiplex PCR; TCRdb stores in-frame clones only, minus some. V and J calls and clone size are as listed in that table; D and trimming were resolved from the DNA. The sample contains about 110,000 clones, 71% of which appear only once. This specimen comes from a study of cytomegalovirus exposure and HLA in healthy donors. General observations from the study: In a later analysis, compared with equally common non-associated chains, HLA-associated beta chains were more expanded. Researchers catalogued 160 or so TCR beta chains as cytomegalovirus-associated. One later analysis reportedly identified an Asian-associated ancestry cluster that showed fewer N-insertions than the approximately 700-donor mean.

The germline V gene has CDR1 SGHTA and CDR2 FQGNSA. This CDR3 contains 15 residues. J was trimmed by 4 bases and V by 2 bases; bases with no gene match: 4. The receptor comes from a female donor in good health and CMV-seronegative. Source material: PBMCs. The chain joins TRBV7-2 to TRBJ2-5; 10 nucleotides match TRBD2. The CDR3 here is CASSLSGRARETQYF. CDR3 in DNA: TGTGCCAGCAGCTTAAGCGGGAGGGCCCGAGAGACCCAGTACTTC.